What follows is one T cell receptor (beta chain) and its context. The data were taken from a study of OX40 agonist ivuxolimab in advanced cancers. Overall study context: As their treatment, patients were administered ivuxolimab, an agonistic anti-OX40 (CD134) antibody. Subjects had a mean age of about 57 years, with a range of roughly 20 to 79; roughly 83% were male.

Systemic immunosuppression or autoimmune disease history was grounds to exclude patients. Assay: immunoSEQ multiplex PCR; the TCRdb copy retains only in-frame clones and omits some. The sample has some 50,000 clones; roughly 83% are singletons. Germline values: CDR1 SGHAT, CDR2 FQNNGV. The ends were cut back, 3 bases at V and 6 bases at J, with 13 bases in the middle. The CDR3 extends over 14 amino acids. The chain combines TRBV11-2 with TRBJ2-3; D possibly matches TRBD1 or TRBD2 (5 bases each). The TCR comes from an adult with an advanced solid tumor such as melanoma, head and neck, liver or kidney cancer. This specimen was CD4+ or CD8+ T cells sorted from blood, taken in a trial of the OX40 agonist ivuxolimab. This CDR3 is CASSLGPEGDTQYF. Here the CDR3 DNA reads TGTGCCAGCAGCTTGGGCCCCGAGGGGGATACGCAGTATTTT.